These T cell receptor beta chains were read from a single sample in a study of T cells in Graves' hyperthyroidism and ophthalmopathy. Via MiXCR, TCRdb re-called the multiplex PCR reads, giving one row per CDR3 protein. The sample has around 390,000 distinct CDR3 sequences; about 14% are singletons. The sequenced sample consisted of blood. Every receptor here comes from a woman in her thirties with Graves' ophthalmopathy. CDR3s include the opening cysteine and the closing phenylalanine or tryptophan. Each record gives: J gene, D gene, clone size, V gene, CDR3 protein, CDR3 DNA. A D gene is named only where the DNA matches it firmly. Size is omitted from some rows. Given values are once, few, many or a class for expanded clones.

J: TRBJ2-1
D: -
size: many
V: TRBV30
CDR3: CAWSVAGPGPGDEQFF
DNA: TGTGCCTGGAGTGTAGCTGGTCCAGGGCCTGGCGATGAGCAGTTCTTC

J: TRBJ2-3
D: TRBD2
size: few
V: TRBV29-1
CDR3: CSVAPGLAGATDTQYF
DNA: TGCAGCGTTGCCCCGGGACTAGCGGGGGCCACAGATACGCAGTATTTT

J: TRBJ2-7
D: -
size: -
V: TRBV4-1
CDR3: CASSQREYEQYF
DNA: TGCGCCAGCAGCCAACGGGAGTACGAGCAGTACTTC

J: TRBJ2-7
D: -
size: -
V: TRBV10-3
CDR3: CATRGTSKGYEQYF
DNA: TGTGCCACTCGCGGGACAAGCAAGGGGTACGAGCAGTACTTC

J: TRBJ2-2
D: TRBD2
size: few
V: TRBV10-3
CDR3: CAISELGFSGGRQYTGELFF
DNA: TGTGCCATCAGTGAGTTGGGGTTTAGCGGGGGCCGACAGTACACCGGGGAGCTGTTTTTT

J: TRBJ2-1
D: TRBD2
size: many
V: TRBV7-3
CDR3: CASSTSGGALTEQFF
DNA: TGTGCCAGCAGCACTAGCGGGGGGGCTCTCACTGAGCAGTTCTTC

J: TRBJ2-2
D: -
size: -
V: TRBV7-9
CDR3: CASSFSSYTGELFF
DNA: TGTGCCAGCAGCTTCTCAAGTTACACCGGGGAGCTGTTTTTT

J: TRBJ2-7
D: -
size: many
V: TRBV30
CDR3: CAWNSGPYEQYF
DNA: TGTGCCTGGAACTCAGGGCCCTACGAGCAGTACTTC

J: TRBJ1-3
D: -
size: few
V: TRBV11-2
CDR3: CASSSTLKSPDTGNTIYF
DNA: TGTGCCAGCAGCTCGACATTGAAAAGCCCAGACACTGGAAACACCATATATTTT

J: TRBJ2-5
D: -
size: few
V: TRBV20-1
CDR3: CSAEGFRETQYF
DNA: TGCAGTGCTGAGGGCTTTAGGGAGACCCAGTACTTC

J: TRBJ1-1
D: TRBD1
size: few
V: TRBV19
CDR3: CASSEQGMGTEAFF
DNA: TGTGCCAGTAGTGAACAGGGGATGGGCACTGAAGCTTTCTTT

J: TRBJ2-5
D: -
size: many
V: TRBV2
CDR3: CASDGVTETQYF
DNA: TGTGCCAGCGACGGGGTAACGGAGACCCAGTACTTC

J: TRBJ1-1
D: -
size: many
V: TRBV20-1
CDR3: CSARVPGLRNTEAFF
DNA: TGCAGTGCTAGAGTTCCTGGGCTCCGGAACACTGAAGCTTTCTTT

J: TRBJ1-1
D: TRBD1
size: many
V: TRBV6-1
CDR3: CASSVLGQGVSSHTEAFF
DNA: TGTGCCAGCAGTGTACTCGGACAGGGGGTGAGTTCTCACACTGAAGCTTTCTTT

J: TRBJ1-1
D: -
size: many
V: TRBV14
CDR3: CASSQEVAGQGILNTEAFF
DNA: TGTGCCAGCAGCCAAGAAGTAGCTGGACAAGGTATTTTGAACACTGAAGCTTTCTTT

J: TRBJ2-1
D: TRBD2
size: many
V: TRBV5-1
CDR3: CASSFRGGSYNEQFF
DNA: TGCGCCAGCAGCTTCCGGGGAGGGTCCTACAATGAGCAGTTCTTC

J: TRBJ1-1
D: TRBD1
size: many
V: TRBV5-1
CDR3: CASSLATGVTMNTEAFF
DNA: TGCGCCAGCAGCTTGGCAACAGGGGTTACAATGAACACTGAAGCTTTCTTT

J: TRBJ2-2
D: -
size: -
V: TRBV28
CDR3: CASTPRGRNTGELFF
DNA: TGTGCCAGCACCCCCCGGGGGAGGAACACCGGGGAGCTGTTTTTT

J: TRBJ2-5
D: -
size: few
V: TRBV19
CDR3: CASSPSSSGYDETQYF
DNA: TGTGCCAGTAGTCCATCAAGTTCCGGCTATGACGAGACCCAGTACTTC